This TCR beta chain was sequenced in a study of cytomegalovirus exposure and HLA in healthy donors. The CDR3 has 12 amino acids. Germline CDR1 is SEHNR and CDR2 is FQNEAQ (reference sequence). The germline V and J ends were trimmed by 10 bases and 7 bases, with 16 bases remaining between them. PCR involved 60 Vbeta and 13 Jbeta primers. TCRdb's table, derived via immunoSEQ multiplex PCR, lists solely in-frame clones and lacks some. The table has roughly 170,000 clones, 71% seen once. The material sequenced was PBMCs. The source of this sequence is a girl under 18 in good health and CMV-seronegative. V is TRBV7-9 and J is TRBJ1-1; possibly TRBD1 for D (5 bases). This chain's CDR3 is CATSQGAYEAFF. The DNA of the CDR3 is TGTGCCACCTCTCAAGGGGCATATGAAGCTTTCTTT.